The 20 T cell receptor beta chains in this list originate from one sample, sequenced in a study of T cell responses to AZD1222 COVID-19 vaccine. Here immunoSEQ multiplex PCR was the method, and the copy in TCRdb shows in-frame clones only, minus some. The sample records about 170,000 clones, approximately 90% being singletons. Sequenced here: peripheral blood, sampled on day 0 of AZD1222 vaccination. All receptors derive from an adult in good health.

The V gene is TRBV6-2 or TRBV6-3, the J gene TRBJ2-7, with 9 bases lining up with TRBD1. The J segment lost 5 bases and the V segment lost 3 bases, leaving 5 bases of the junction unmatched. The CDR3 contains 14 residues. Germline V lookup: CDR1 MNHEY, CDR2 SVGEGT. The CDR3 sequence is CASSYGTGRNEQYF. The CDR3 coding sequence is TGTGCCAGCAGTTATGGGACAGGGAGGAACGAGCAGTACTTC.

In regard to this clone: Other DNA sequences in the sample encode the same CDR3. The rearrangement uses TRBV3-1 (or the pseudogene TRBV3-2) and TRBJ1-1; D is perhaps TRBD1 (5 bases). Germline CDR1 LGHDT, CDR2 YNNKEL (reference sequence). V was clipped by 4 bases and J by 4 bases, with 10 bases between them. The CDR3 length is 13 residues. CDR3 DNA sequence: TGTGCCAGCAGCCGCCCGGGGGTCACTGAAGCTTTCTTT. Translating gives CASSRPGVTEAFF.

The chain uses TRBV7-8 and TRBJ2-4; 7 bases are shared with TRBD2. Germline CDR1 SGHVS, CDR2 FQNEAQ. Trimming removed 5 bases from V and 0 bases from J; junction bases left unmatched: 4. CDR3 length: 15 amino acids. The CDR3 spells CASSRGGLAKNIQYF. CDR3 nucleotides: TGTGCCAGCAGCCGCGGGGGACTAGCCAAAAACATTCAGTACTTC.

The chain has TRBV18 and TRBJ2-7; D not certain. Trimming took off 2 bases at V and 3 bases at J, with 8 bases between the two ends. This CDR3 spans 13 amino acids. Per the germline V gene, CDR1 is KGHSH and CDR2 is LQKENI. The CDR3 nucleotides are TGTGCCAGCTCACCAAACAGTCTCTACGAGCAGTACTTC. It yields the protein CASSPNSLYEQYF.

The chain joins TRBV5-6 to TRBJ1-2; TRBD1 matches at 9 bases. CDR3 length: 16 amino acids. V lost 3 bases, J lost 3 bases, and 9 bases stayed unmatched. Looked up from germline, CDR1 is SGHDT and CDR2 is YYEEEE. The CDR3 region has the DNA TGTGCCAGCAGCTCGCCGGGACAGGGTAAAGACTATGGCTACACCTTC. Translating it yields CASSSPGQGKDYGYTF.

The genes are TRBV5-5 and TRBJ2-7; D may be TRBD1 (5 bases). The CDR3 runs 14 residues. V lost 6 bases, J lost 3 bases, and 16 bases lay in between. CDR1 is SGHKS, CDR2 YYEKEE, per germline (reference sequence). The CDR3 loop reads CASTRAQDNYEQYF. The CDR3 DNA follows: TGTGCCAGCACCAGAGCGCAGGACAACTACGAGCAGTACTTC.

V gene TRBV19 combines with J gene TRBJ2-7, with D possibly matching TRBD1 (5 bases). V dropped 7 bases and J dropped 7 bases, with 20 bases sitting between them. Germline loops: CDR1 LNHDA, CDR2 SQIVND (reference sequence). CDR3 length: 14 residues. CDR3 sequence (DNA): TGTGCCAGTAACCCGGCAGGGAACGTGGGGGAGCAGTACTTC. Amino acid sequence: CASNPAGNVGEQYF.

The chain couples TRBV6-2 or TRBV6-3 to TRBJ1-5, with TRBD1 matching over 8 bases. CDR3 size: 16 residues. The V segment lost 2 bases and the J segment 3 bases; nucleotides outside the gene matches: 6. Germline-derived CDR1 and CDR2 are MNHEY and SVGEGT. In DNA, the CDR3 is TGTGCCAGCAGTTACGGGTCAGGGGGCTTCAATCAGCCCCAGCATTTT. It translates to CASSYGSGGFNQPQHF.

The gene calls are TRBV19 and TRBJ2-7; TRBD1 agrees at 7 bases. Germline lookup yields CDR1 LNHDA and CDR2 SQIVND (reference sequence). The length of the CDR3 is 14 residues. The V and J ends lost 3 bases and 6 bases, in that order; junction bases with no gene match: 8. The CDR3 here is CASSMGRTGPEQYF. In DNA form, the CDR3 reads TGTGCCAGTAGTATGGGCAGGACAGGCCCCGAGCAGTACTTC.

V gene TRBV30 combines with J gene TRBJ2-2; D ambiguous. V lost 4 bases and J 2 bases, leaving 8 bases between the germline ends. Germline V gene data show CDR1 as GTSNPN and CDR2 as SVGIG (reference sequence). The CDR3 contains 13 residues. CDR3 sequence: CAWMSLNTGELFF. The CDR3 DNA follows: TGTGCCTGGATGAGTCTCAACACCGGGGAGCTGTTTTTT.

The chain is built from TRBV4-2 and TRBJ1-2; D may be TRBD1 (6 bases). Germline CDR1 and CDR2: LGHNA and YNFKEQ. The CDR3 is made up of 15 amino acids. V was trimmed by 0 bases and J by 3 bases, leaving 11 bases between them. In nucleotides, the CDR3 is TGTGCCAGCAGCCAAGATAGGGGGGGAGACTATGGCTACACCTTC. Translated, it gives CASSQDRGGDYGYTF.

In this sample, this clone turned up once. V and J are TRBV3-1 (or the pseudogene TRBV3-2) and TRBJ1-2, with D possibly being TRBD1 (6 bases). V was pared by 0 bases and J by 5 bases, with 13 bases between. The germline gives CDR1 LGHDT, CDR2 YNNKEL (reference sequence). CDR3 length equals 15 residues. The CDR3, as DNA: TGTGCCAGCAGCCAAGAGCACAGGGTGGCGTATGGCTACACCTTC. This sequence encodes CASSQEHRVAYGYTF.

This chain's CDR3 is CATAGGADTQYF. The CDR3 nucleotides read TGTGCCACGGCGGGGGGAGCAGATACGCAGTATTTT. This chain uses TRBV6-6 with TRBJ2-3; 8 positions match TRBD2. This CDR3 has 12 amino acids. V lost 10 bases and J lost 4; bases outside the gene matches: 4. Germline loops: CDR1 MNHNY, CDR2 SVGAGI (reference sequence).

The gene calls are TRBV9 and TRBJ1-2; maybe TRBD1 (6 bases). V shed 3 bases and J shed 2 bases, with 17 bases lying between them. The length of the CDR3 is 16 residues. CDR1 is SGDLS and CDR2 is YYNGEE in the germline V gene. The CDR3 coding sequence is TGTGCCAGCAGCGACCTTCTCCGGACAGCCAACTATGGCTACACCTTC. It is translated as CASSDLLRTANYGYTF.

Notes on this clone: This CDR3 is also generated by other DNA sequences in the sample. This chain's CDR3 is CASSLSRGGQPQHF. The CDR3, as DNA: TGTGCCAGCAGTTTATCACGGGGGGGCCAGCCCCAGCATTTT. This sequence joins TRBV27 and TRBJ1-5, with a possible D match to TRBD1 (6 bases). CDR3 size: 14 residues. CDR1 is MNHEY and CDR2 is SMNVEV in the germline V gene (reference sequence). Trimming removed 0 bases from V and 7 bases from J, with 10 bases in between.

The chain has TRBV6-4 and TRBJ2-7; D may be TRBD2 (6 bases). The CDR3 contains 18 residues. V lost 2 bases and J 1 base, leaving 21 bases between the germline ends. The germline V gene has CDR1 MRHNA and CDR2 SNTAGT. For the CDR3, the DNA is TGTGCCAGCAGTGACCCGCGCGCTCCTCCTCGGGGGTCCTACGAGCAGTACTTC. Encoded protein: CASSDPRAPPRGSYEQYF.

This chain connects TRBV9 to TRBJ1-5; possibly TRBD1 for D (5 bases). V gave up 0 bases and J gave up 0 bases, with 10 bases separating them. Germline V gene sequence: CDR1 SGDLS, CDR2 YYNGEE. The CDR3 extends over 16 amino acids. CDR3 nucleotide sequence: TGTGCCAGCAGCGTAGATGACAGCTCTAGCAATCAGCCCCAGCATTTT. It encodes CASSVDDSSSNQPQHF.

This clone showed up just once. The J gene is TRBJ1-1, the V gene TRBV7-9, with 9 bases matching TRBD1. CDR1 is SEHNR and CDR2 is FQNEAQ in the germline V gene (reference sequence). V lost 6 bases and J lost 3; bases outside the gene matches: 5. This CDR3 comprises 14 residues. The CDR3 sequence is CASRGQGLDTEAFF. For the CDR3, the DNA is TGTGCCAGCAGGGGACAGGGCCTGGACACTGAAGCTTTCTTT. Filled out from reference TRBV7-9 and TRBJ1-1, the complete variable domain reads DTGVSQNPRHKITKRGQNVTFRCDPISEHNRLYWYRQTLGQGPEFLTYFQNEAQLEKSRLLSDRFSAERPKGSFSTLEIQRTEQGDSAMYLCASRGQGLDTEAFFGQGTRLTVV.

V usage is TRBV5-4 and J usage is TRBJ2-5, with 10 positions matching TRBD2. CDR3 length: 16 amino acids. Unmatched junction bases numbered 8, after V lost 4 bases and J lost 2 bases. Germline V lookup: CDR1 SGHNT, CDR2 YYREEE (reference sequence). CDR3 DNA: TGTGCCAGCAGCCAAGTAGCGGGGGGAGGTCAAGAGACCCAGTACTTC. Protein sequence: CASSQVAGGGQETQYF.

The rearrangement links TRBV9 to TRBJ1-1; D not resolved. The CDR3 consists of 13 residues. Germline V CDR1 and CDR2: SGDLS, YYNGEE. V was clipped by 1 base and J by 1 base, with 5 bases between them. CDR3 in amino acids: CASSVLGNTEAFF. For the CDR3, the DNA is TGTGCCAGCAGCGTACTTGGGAACACTGAAGCTTTCTTT.